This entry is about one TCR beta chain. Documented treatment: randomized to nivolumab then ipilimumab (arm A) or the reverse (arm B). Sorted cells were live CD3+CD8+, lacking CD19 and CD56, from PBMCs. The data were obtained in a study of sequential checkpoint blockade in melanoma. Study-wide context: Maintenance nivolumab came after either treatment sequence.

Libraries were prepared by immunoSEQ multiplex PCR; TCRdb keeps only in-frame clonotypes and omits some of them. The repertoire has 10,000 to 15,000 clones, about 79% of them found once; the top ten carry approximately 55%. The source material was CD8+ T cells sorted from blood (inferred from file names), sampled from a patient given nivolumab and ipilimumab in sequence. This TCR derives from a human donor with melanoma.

Written as DNA, the CDR3 is TGTGCCAGCAGCTTTTCCTGGACAGGTAGAGGATCACCCCTCCACTTT. Encoded protein: CASSFSWTGRGSPLHF. The V gene is TRBV5-8, the J gene TRBJ1-6; TRBD1 agrees at 7 bases. Trimming took 2 bases from V and 10 from J; bases not matched to a gene: 12. The CDR3 loop spans 16 amino acids. Germline CDR1 is SGHTS and CDR2 is YDEGEE.